The sequence of this T cell receptor (beta chain) was determined in a study of cytomegalovirus exposure and HLA in healthy donors. This table comes from immunoSEQ multiplex PCR, and its TCRdb copy is limited to in-frame clones, with some not included. The data hold some 170,000 clones, with around 92% observed a single time. The CDR3 runs to 18 residues. Germline CDR1 MNHEY, CDR2 SMNVEV (reference sequence). With 6 bases clipped from V and 1 base from J, the junction kept 14 bases outside the gene matches. The sample taken for sequencing was PBMCs. The sequence derives from a man aged 18 to 29 in good health and CMV-seropositive. The chain combines TRBV27 with TRBJ1-4, with 7 bases that match TRBD1. The CDR3 is CASRADRLIEGTNEKLFF. CDR3 nucleotides: TGTGCCAGCAGGGCGGACAGGTTAATCGAGGGAACTAATGAAAAACTGTTTTTT.